The text below deals with one T cell receptor beta chain. Its antigen remains unidentified. These data belong to a study of shared clonotypes between healthy human individuals. Study-wide results and limits: Specimens sampled were limited to blood, with tissue repertoires likely differing. Rarefaction revealed incomplete sorted-subset sequencing despite large depth.

The CDR3 runs 13 residues. From germline, CDR1 is MGHDK and CDR2 SYGVNS. Deletions cut 9 bases from V and 6 bases from J, with 18 bases between. CD45RO-negative CD8 cells positively selected for CCR7 made up the naive population, which excluded terminally differentiated effector memory CD45RA+ cells. This was a deep-level run. Method: immunoSEQ multiplex PCR; TCRdb's copy keeps in-frame clones and lacks some. The sample lists about 2.1 million clones; 90% to 95% were seen once. The clonotype comes from a man younger than 30 in good health. Some clones in this sample may be carry-over from other donors' samples. The chain links TRBV25-1 to TRBJ2-7; tentatively, D is TRBD1 or TRBD2 (6 bases each). The specimen was naive CD8+ T cells from PBMCs. Here the CDR3 reads CASQGTFGSEQYF. The DNA for the CDR3 is TGTGCCAGTCAGGGGACTTTCGGCTCCGAGCAGTACTTC.